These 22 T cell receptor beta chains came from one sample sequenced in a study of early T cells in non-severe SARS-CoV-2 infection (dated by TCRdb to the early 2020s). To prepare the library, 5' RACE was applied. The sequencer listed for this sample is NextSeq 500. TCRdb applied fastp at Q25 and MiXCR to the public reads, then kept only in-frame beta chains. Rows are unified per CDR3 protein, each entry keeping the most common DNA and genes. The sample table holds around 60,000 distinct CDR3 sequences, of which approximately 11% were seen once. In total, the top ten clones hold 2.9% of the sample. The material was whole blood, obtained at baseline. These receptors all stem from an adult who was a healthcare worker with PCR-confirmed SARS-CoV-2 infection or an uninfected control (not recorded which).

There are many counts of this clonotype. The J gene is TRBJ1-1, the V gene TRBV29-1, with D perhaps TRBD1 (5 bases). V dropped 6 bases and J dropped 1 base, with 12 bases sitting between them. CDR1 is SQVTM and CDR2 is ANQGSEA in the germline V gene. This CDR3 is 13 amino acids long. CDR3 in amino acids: CSVPSGANTEAFF. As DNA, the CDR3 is TGCAGCGTGCCCTCCGGGGCGAACACTGAAGCTTTCTTT.

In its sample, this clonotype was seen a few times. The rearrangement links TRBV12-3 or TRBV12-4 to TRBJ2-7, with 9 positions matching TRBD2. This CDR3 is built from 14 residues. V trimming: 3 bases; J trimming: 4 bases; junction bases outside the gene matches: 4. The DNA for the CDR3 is TGTGCCAGCAGTTTGGGCGGGGGGGAGTACGAGCAGTACTTC. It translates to CASSLGGGEYEQYF.

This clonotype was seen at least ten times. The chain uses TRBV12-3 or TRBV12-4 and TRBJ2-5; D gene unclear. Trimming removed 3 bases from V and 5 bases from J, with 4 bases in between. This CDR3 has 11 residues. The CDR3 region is CASSLVETQYF. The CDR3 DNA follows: TGTGCCAGCAGTTTGGTGGAGACCCAGTACTTC.

This chain's CDR3 is CASSPGGPYGYTF. The CDR3 nucleotides read TGTGCCAGCTCACCAGGAGGCCCCTATGGCTACACCTTC. The genes are TRBV18 and TRBJ1-2; no clear D gene. The V end lost 2 bases, the J end lost 4 bases, and 8 bases lay between the germline ends. Germline values: CDR1 KGHSH, CDR2 LQKENI. The CDR3 extends over 13 amino acids. Supplemented by reference TRBV18 and TRBJ1-2, the full variable domain reads NAGVMQNPRHLVRRRGQEARLRCSPMKGHSHVYWYRQLPEEGLKFMVYLQKENIIDESGMPKERFSAEFPKEGPSILRIQQVVRGDSAAYFCASSPGGPYGYTFGSGTRLTVV.

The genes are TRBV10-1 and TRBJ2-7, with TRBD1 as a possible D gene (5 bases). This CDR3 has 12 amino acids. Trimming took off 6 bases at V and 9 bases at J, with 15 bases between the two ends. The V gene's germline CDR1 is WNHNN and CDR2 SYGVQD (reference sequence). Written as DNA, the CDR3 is TGCGCCAGCAGCCCCAACCAGGGTCTGCAGTACTTC. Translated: CASSPNQGLQYF.

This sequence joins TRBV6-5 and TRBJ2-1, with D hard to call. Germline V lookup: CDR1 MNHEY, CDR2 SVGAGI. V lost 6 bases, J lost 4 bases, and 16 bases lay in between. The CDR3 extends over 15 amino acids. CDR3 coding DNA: TGTGCCAGCAGCACTGACGCTGGAACATACAATGAGCAGTTCTTC. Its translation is CASSTDAGTYNEQFF.

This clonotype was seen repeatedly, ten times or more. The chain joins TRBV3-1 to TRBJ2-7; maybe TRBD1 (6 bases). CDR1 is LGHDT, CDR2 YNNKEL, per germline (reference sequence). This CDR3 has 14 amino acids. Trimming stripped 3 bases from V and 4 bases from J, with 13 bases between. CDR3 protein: CASSHLVGAYEQYF. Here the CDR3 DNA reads TGTGCCAGCAGCCATTTAGTGGGGGCTTACGAGCAGTACTTC.

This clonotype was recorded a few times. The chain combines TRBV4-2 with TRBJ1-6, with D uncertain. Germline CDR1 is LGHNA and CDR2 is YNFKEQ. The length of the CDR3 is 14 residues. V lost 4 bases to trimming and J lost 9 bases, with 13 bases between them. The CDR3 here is CASSPQEGGSPLHF. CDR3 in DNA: TGTGCCAGCAGCCCCCAGGAGGGCGGTTCACCCCTCCACTTT.

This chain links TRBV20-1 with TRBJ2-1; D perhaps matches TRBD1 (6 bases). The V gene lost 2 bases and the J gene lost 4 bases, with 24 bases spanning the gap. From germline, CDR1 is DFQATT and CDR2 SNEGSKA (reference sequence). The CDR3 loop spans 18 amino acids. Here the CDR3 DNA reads TGCAGTGCTAGATCTTCGGAAGGGCGAGGACAGCGGTACAATGAGCAGTTCTTC. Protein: CSARSSEGRGQRYNEQFF.

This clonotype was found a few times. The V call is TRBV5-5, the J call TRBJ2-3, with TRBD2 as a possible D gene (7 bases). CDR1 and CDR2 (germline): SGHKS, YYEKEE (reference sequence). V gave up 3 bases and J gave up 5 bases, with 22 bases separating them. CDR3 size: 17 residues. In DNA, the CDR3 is TGTGCCAGCAGCTCTCGGAGAACCGGGGGGCCGGGAGATACGCAGTATTTT. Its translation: CASSSRRTGGPGDTQYF.

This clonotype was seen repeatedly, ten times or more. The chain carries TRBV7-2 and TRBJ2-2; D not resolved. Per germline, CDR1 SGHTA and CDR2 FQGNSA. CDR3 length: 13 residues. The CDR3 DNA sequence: TGTGCTAACCAACGCCTGCTGGCCGGGGAGCTGTTTTTT. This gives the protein CANQRLLAGELFF.

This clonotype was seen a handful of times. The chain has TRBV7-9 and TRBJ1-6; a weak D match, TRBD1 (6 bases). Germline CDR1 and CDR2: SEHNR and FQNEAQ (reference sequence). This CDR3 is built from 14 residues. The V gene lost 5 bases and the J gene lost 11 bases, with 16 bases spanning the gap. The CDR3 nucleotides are TGTGCCAGCAGCCCTCGGGAGTCAGGGGCACCCCTCCACTTT. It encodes CASSPRESGAPLHF.

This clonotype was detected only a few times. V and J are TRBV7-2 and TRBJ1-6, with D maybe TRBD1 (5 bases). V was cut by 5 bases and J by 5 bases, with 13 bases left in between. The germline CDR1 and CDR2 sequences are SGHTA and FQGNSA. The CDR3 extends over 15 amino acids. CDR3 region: CASSPSEGNNSPLHF. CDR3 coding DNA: TGTGCCAGCAGCCCCTCGGAGGGGAATAATTCACCCCTCCACTTT.

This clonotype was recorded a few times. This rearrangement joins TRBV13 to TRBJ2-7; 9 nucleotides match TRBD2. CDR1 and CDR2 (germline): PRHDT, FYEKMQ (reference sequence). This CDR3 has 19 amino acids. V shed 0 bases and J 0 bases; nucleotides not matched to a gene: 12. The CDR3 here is CASSLGLLGLAGNSYEQYF. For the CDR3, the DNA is TGTGCCAGCAGCTTAGGCCTGCTCGGGCTAGCGGGGAACTCCTACGAGCAGTACTTC.

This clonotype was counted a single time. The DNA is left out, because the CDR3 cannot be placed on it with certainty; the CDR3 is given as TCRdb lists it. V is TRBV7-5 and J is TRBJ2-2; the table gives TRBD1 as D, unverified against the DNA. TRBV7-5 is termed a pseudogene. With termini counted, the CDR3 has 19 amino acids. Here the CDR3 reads CISVPETKGRGPNTGELFF.

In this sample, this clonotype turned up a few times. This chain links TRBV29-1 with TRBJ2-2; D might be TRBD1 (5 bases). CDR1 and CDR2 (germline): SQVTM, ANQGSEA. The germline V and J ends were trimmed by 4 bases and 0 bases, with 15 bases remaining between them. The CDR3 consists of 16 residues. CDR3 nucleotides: TGCAGCGTTGTGCCCTTATGGGGCCCGAACACCGGGGAGCTGTTTTTT. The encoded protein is CSVVPLWGPNTGELFF.

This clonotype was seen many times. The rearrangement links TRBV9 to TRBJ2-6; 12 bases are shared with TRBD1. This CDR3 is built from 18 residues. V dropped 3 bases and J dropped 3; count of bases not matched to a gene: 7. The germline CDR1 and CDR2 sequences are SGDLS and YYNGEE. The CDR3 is CASSDGTGGGFGANVLTF. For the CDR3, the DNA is TGTGCCAGCAGCGACGGGACAGGGGGCGGTTTTGGGGCCAACGTCCTGACTTTC.

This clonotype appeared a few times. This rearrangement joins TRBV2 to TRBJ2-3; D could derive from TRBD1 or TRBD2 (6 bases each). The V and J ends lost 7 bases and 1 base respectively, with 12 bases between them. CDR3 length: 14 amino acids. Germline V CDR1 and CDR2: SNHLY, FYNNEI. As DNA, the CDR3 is TGTGCCAGCATGGGGGGCGGCCGCACAGATACGCAGTATTTT. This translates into CASMGGGRTDTQYF.

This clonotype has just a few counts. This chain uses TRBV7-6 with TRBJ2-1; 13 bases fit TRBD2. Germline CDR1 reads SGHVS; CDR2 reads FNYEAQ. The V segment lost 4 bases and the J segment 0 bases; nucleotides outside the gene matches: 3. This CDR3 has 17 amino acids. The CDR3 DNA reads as TGTGCCAGCAGCTGGACTAGCGGGGGTTTCTCCTACAATGAGCAGTTCTTC. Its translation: CASSWTSGGFSYNEQFF.

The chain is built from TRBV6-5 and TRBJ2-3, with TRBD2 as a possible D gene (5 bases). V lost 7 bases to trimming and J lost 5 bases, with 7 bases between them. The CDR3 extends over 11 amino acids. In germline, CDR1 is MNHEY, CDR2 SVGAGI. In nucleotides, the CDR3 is TGTGCCAGCATACGGGGAGATACGCAGTATTTT. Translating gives CASIRGDTQYF.

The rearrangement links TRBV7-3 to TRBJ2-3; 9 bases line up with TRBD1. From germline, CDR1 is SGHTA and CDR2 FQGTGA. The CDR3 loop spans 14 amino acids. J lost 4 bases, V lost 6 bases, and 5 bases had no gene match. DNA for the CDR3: TGTGCCAGCAGACCGGACAGGGGAGCAGATACGCAGTATTTT. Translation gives CASRPDRGADTQYF.

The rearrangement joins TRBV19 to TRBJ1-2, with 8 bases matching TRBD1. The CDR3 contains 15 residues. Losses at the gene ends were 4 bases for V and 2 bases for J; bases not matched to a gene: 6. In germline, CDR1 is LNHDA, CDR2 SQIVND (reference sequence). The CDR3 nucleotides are TGTGCCAGTAGTACCGACTGGACAGGGAACTATGGCTACACCTTC. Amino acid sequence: CASSTDWTGNYGYTF.